One sample yielded the 6 T cell receptor beta chains listed below, sequenced in a study of CD8+ T cells in alopecia areata. As for treatment: oral pan-JAK inhibitor, 5-10 mg twice daily. Once RNA had been extracted, it was reverse transcribed into cDNA to act as the sequencing template. TCRdb's table, derived via immunoSEQ multiplex PCR, lists solely in-frame clones and lacks some. The data hold fewer than 250,000 clones, with roughly two fifths observed a single time. This material consisted of CD4+ T cells sorted from blood, taken around week 30, from a patient treated with tofacitinib. The receptor source for this set is a human donor with alopecia areata.

The table lists this clone with a few counts. CDR3 residues: CAISEGQGATDTQYF. CDR3 DNA sequence: TGTGCCATCAGTGAGGGACAGGGGGCCACAGATACGCAGTATTTT. This chain links TRBV10-3 with TRBJ2-3; 11 nucleotides match TRBD1. V gave up 2 bases and J gave up 2 bases; unmatched junction bases: 0. The CDR3 is 15 amino acids. From germline, CDR1 is ENHRY and CDR2 SYGVKD.

J is TRBJ1-2 and V is TRBV5-1; TRBD1 is a possible D gene (5 bases). The CDR3 extends over 15 amino acids. Per the germline V gene, CDR1 is SGHRS and CDR2 is YFSETQ. Deletions cut 3 bases from V and 2 bases from J, with 14 bases between. As DNA, the CDR3 is TGCGCCAGCAGCTCACCGGGTCAGGGAAACTATGGCTACACCTTC. As protein: CASSSPGQGNYGYTF.

The gene calls are TRBV30 and TRBJ2-2; 9 nucleotides line up with TRBD1. The V segment lost 7 bases and the J segment 5 bases; nucleotides outside the gene matches: 11. The CDR3 totals 15 residues. The germline CDR1 and CDR2 sequences are GTSNPN and SVGIG (reference sequence). In nucleotides, the CDR3 is TGTGCCTTCTTAGGGACAGGGCGTGAGACCGGGGAGCTGTTTTTT. Protein: CAFLGTGRETGELFF.

This clone was detected only a few times. V gene TRBV29-1 combines with J gene TRBJ2-1; 7 bases are shared with TRBD1. Germline CDR1 reads SQVTM; CDR2 reads ANQGSEA. V gave up 7 bases and J gave up 8 bases; unmatched junction bases: 11. The CDR3 is 13 residues long. The CDR3 DNA reads TGCAGCGCCGGGATGAGACAGGGCTATGAGCAGTTCTTC. Translation: CSAGMRQGYEQFF.

With respect to this clone: This could be a read error, since a much larger clone is one nucleotide away. The chain recombines TRBV11-2 with TRBJ2-3; TRBD2 is a possible D gene (6 bases). This CDR3 has 14 amino acids. Germline CDR1 is SGHAT and CDR2 is FQNNGV. V lost 1 base and J lost 1, with 6 bases in between. The CDR3 DNA follows: TGTGCCAGCAGCTTAGCGGGGGGCACAGATACGCAGTATTTT. Its translation is CASSLAGGTDTQYF.

The V call is TRBV10-3, the J call TRBJ1-1; no clear D gene. Looked up from germline, CDR1 is ENHRY and CDR2 is SYGVKD. This CDR3 spans 15 amino acids. Trimming left V 2 bases short and J 3 bases short, with 13 bases between. The CDR3 region has the DNA TGTGCCATCAGTGAGAGGACCGACACCTACACTGAAGCTTTCTTT. It is translated as CAISERTDTYTEAFF.